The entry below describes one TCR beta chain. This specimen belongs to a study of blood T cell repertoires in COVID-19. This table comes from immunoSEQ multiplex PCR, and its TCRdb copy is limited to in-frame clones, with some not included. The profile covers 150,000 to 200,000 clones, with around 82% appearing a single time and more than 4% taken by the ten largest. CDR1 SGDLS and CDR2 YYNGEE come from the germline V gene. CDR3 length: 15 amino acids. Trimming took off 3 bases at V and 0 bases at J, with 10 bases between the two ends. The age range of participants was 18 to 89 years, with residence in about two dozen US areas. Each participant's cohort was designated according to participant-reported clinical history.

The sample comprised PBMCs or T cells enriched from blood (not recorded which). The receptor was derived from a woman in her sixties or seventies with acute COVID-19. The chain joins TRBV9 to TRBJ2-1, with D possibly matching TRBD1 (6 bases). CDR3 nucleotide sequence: TGTGCCAGCAGCGAAACAGGGAGCTCCTACAATGAGCAGTTCTTC. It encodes CASSETGSSYNEQFF.